A selection of T cell receptor beta chains follows, all from one sample in a study of early T cells in non-severe SARS-CoV-2 infection. Via MiXCR, TCRdb re-called the 5' RACE reads, giving one row per CDR3 protein. The sample consists of about 77,000 distinct CDR3 sequences, more than 10% of them appearing once. Sequencing used whole blood, obtained at baseline. The receptors were sampled from an adult who was a healthcare worker with PCR-confirmed SARS-CoV-2 infection or an uninfected control (not recorded which). The donor label of this sample is uncertain. Both conserved end residues are part of each CDR3. A D gene is named only where the DNA matches it firmly. Part of the rows lack a size; the others show once, few, many or a class for expanded clones.

CDR3aa	CDR3nt	d_gene	v_gene	abundance	j_gene
CASSLRTARNYGYTF	TGCGCCAGCAGCCTTAGGACAGCCCGGAACTATGGCTACACCTTC	NA	TRBV4-3	NA	TRBJ1-2
CASSLGQLQYF	TGTGCCAGCAGCTTAGGACAGCTTCAGTACTTC	NA	TRBV5-6	NA	TRBJ2-4
CASSHRANHNEQFF	TGCGCCAGCAGCCACCGGGCCAACCACAATGAGCAGTTCTTC	NA	TRBV5-1	NA	TRBJ2-1
CSAALHTDTQYF	TGCAGCGCCGCTCTCCACACAGATACGCAGTATTTT	NA	TRBV29-1	NA	TRBJ2-3
CATSDPGTGDTGELFF	TGTGCCACCAGTGATCCCGGGACAGGGGACACCGGGGAGCTGTTTTTT	TRBD1	TRBV24-1	NA	TRBJ2-2
CASSFYAGTSGGQQFF	TGCGCCAGCAGCTTCTACGCCGGGACTAGCGGGGGGCAGCAGTTCTTC	TRBD2	TRBV5-1	NA	TRBJ2-1
CASRNSGSYEQYF	TGTGCCAGCAGGAACAGTGGGTCCTACGAGCAGTACTTC	NA	TRBV2	many	TRBJ2-7
CASSQDRRPGTDTQYF	TGTGCCAGCAGCCAAGATAGAAGGCCGGGCACAGATACGCAGTATTTT	NA	TRBV3-1	many	TRBJ2-3
CASSRRFTYEQYF	TGTGCCAGCAGCCGCAGGTTTACCTACGAGCAGTACTTC	NA	TRBV12-3/TRBV12-4	few	TRBJ2-7
CASSAPVGEKLFF	TGTGCCAGCAGTGCCCCAGTGGGTGAAAAACTGTTTTTT	NA	TRBV6-5	NA	TRBJ1-4
CASSLEDRSSYEQYF	TGTGCCAGCAGCTTAGAGGACAGGTCCTCCTACGAGCAGTACTTC	TRBD1	TRBV7-9	NA	TRBJ2-7
CASSEDSRNAFF	TGTGCCAGCAGTGAGGACAGCCGGAATGCTTTCTTT	NA	TRBV27	NA	TRBJ1-1
CASSWTGGSTEAFF	TGCGCCAGCAGCTGGACAGGGGGTTCGACTGAAGCTTTCTTT	TRBD1	TRBV5-1	few	TRBJ1-1
CASSPEIGRRTEAFF	TGTGCCAGCAGCCCCGAGATCGGGAGGAGAACTGAAGCTTTCTTT	NA	TRBV5-4	few	TRBJ1-1
CASSPPSGNTDTQYF	TGTGCCAGCTCCCCACCTAGCGGGAACACAGATACGCAGTATTTT	TRBD2	TRBV7-2	many	TRBJ2-3
CASSVASGPRNEQFF	TGTGCCAGCAGTGTGGCTAGCGGGCCCCGGAATGAGCAGTTCTTC	TRBD2	TRBV2	many	TRBJ2-1
CASSQDANQPQHF	TGCGCCAGCAGCCAAGATGCTAATCAGCCCCAGCATTTT	NA	TRBV4-3	NA	TRBJ1-5
CASSHRGSTEAFF	TGTGCCAGCAGCCACAGGGGTAGCACTGAAGCTTTCTTT	NA	TRBV3-1	NA	TRBJ1-1
CAIRGNYEQYF	TGTGCCATCAGGGGGAACTACGAGCAGTACTTC	NA	TRBV10-3	few	TRBJ2-7
CASSYSKRSDTEAFF	TGTGCCAGCAGTTACTCGAAACGGTCGGACACTGAAGCTTTCTTT	NA	TRBV6-5	NA	TRBJ1-1
CASSRRTERFEQYF	TGTGCCAGCAGCCGCCGGACTGAAAGATTCGAGCAGTACTTC	NA	TRBV7-3	many	TRBJ2-7
CSVRETGIETQYF	TGCAGTGTCAGGGAGACGGGGATAGAGACCCAGTACTTC	NA	TRBV20-1	NA	TRBJ2-5
CSVGGQYTDTQYF	TGCAGCGTTGGGGGGCAGTACACAGATACGCAGTATTTT	NA	TRBV29-1	NA	TRBJ2-3